This TCR beta chain was captured in a study of CD8+CD57+ T cells in acquired aplastic anemia. Across the study: The average for DNA from sorted CD4+ and CD8+ cells was around 3.4 ug.

The CDR3 spans 15 residues. Per the germline V gene, CDR1 is ENHRY and CDR2 is SYGVKD. The trim removed 5 bases at V and 3 bases at J, leaving 5 bases unmatched. This clonotype was observed a few times. What it binds is not known. Overall study results and limits: Levels of CD8+ Simpson's diversity were not significantly distinct in patients versus controls.

Both TCR beta VDJ combination and CDR3 sequence profiling were carried out. Genomic DNA was the template for this profiling. TCRdb recomputed calls from the reads with MiXCR, one row per CDR3 protein. The data contain 250,000 to 350,000 distinct CDR3 sequences, about 56% of them singletons. The sequence derives from a human donor with severe aplastic anemia or a healthy control (not recorded which). The chain couples TRBV10-3 to TRBJ2-3, with TRBD2 matching 10 bases. Sequencing used sorted CD4+, CD8+, or CD8+CD57+ T cells (not recorded which) from PBMCs. The CDR3 coding sequence is TGTGCCATCAGTCGCGCTAGCGGGGGTACAGATACGCAGTATTTT. Translating it yields CAISRASGGTDTQYF.